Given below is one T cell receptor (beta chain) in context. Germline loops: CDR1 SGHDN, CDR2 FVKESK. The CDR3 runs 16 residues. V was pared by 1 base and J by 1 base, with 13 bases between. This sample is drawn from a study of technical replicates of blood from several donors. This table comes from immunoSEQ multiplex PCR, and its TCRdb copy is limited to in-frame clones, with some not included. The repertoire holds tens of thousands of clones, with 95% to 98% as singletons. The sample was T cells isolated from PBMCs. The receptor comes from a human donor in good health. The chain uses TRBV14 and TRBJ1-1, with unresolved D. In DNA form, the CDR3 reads TGTGCCAGCAGCCAAGGCTCTGTAGCTTGGAACACTGAAGCTTTCTTT. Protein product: CASSQGSVAWNTEAFF.